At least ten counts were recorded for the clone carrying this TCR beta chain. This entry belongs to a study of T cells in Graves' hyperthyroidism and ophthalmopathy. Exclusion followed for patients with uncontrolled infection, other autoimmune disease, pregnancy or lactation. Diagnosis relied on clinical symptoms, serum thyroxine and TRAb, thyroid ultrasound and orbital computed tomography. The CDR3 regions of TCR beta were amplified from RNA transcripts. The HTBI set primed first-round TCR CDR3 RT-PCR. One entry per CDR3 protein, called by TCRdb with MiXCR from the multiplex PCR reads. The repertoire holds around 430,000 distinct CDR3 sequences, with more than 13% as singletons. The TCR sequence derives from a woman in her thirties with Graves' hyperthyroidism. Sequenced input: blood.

CDR3 coding DNA: TGTGCCAGCATAGGGCCAGCGGGAGGGCCCTACGAGCAGTACTTC. This sequence encodes CASIGPAGGPYEQYF. This chain joins TRBV28 and TRBJ2-7; 10 bases agree with TRBD2. Germline V gene data show CDR1 as MDHEN and CDR2 as SYDVKM. This CDR3 spans 15 amino acids. Germline trimming cut 7 bases from V and 2 bases from J; bases unmatched to any gene: 8.